A single sample is the source of the 31 T cell receptor beta chains below, sequenced in a study of blood T cell repertoires in COVID-19. Some clones are missing from TCRdb's copy, which holds only in-frame ones; the method was immunoSEQ multiplex PCR. The table records approximately 86,000 clones, around 89% of them present only once. The source material was peripheral blood. Source of these receptors: a man in his forties or fifties with acute or convalescent COVID-19.

The chain has TRBV19 and TRBJ1-2; D call uncertain. The V gene lost 6 bases and the J gene lost 2 bases, with 10 bases spanning the gap. The germline CDR1 and CDR2 sequences are LNHDA and SQIVND (reference sequence). The CDR3 spans 13 residues. The CDR3 region has the DNA TGTGCCAGTAGACAGATTTCGAACTATGGCTACACCTTC. Amino acids: CASRQISNYGYTF.

The V call is TRBV5-1, the J call TRBJ1-4; D is perhaps TRBD1 (5 bases). Germline V gene lookup returns CDR1 SGHRS and CDR2 YFSETQ. The CDR3 is made up of 16 amino acids. Trimming stripped 4 bases from V and 0 bases from J, with 13 bases between. The DNA of the CDR3 is TGCGCCAGCAGCATGGGACTATTGACAACTAATGAAAAACTGTTTTTT. This gives the protein CASSMGLLTTNEKLFF.

The chain combines TRBV2 with TRBJ2-1; TRBD1 aligns across 7 bases. The CDR3 consists of 14 residues. V lost 4 bases, J lost 6 bases, and 6 bases stayed unmatched. Germline V gene lookup returns CDR1 SNHLY and CDR2 FYNNEI. In DNA form, the CDR3 reads TGTGCCAGCAGTGGGAACAGGGGCGCCAATGAGCAGTTCTTC. Translated, it gives CASSGNRGANEQFF.

The chain employs TRBV5-1 and TRBJ1-1, with 9 bases identical to TRBD1. V lost 4 bases, J lost 6 bases, and 7 bases stayed unmatched. The CDR3 has 14 amino acids. Germline CDR1 is SGHRS and CDR2 is YFSETQ. CDR3 residues: CASSDPGQGAEAFF. CDR3 coding DNA: TGCGCCAGCAGCGATCCGGGACAGGGTGCTGAAGCTTTCTTT.

This clone was recorded once. The CDR3 loop is CASSLALSALGTEAFF. The CDR3 DNA reads TGTGCCAGCAGCTTAGCACTGAGCGCGCTGGGCACTGAAGCTTTCTTT. V and J are TRBV7-8 and TRBJ1-1; D call uncertain. The V and J ends lost 0 bases and 4 bases respectively, with 15 bases between them. This CDR3 spans 16 amino acids. CDR1 is SGHVS, CDR2 FQNEAQ, per germline.

The chain links TRBV5-1 to TRBJ2-3, with D possibly TRBD2 on 6 matching bases. This CDR3 spans 16 amino acids. Germline CDR1 and CDR2: SGHRS and YFSETQ. The V gene lost 0 bases and the J gene lost 5 bases, with 16 bases spanning the gap. As DNA, the CDR3 is TGCGCCAGCAGCTTGGGGACTTCTACCGGGGGAGATACGCAGTATTTT. It yields the protein CASSLGTSTGGDTQYF.

This chain links TRBV7-2 with TRBJ1-4; no clear D. The CDR3 length is 14 residues. The germline V gene encodes CDR1 SGHTA and CDR2 FQGNSA. Deletions cut 2 bases from V and 8 bases from J, with 12 bases between. CDR3 sequence reads: CASSLSFSREKLFF. CDR3 in DNA: TGTGCCAGCAGCTTAAGTTTTAGTCGAGAAAAACTGTTTTTT.

V is TRBV2 and J is TRBJ2-5; 10 bases line up with TRBD2. The junction had 5 bases not matched to a gene; V was cut back by 3 bases and J by 1 base. Germline CDR1 reads SNHLY; CDR2 reads FYNNEI. The CDR3 spans 16 residues. The CDR3 sequence: CASSESLAGAQETQYF. In nucleotides, the CDR3 is TGTGCCAGCAGTGAGAGTCTAGCGGGGGCCCAAGAGACCCAGTACTTC.

This chain links TRBV27 with TRBJ1-1, with D maybe TRBD1 (6 bases). Per germline, CDR1 MNHEY and CDR2 SMNVEV (reference sequence). The germline V and J ends were trimmed by 6 bases and 5 bases, with 28 bases remaining between them. This CDR3 has 18 amino acids. The CDR3 loop is CASRTPRGGGRGGTEAFF. The CDR3 region has the DNA TGTGCCAGCAGGACCCCCAGAGGCGGGGGTCGAGGGGGGACTGAAGCTTTCTTT.

The chain couples TRBV7-9 to TRBJ2-3; 12 bases are shared with TRBD1. Germline-derived CDR1 and CDR2 are SEHNR and FQNEAQ (reference sequence). Trimming at V came to 5 bases and at J to 3 bases, leaving 12 bases not matched to a gene. The CDR3 contains 18 residues. The CDR3 is CASSRIPGQGALTDTQYF. CDR3 DNA sequence: TGTGCCAGCAGCCGCATACCGGGACAGGGGGCGCTTACAGATACGCAGTATTTT.

The rearrangement joins TRBV27 to TRBJ1-5, with D perhaps matching TRBD1 (5 bases). The germline V gene encodes CDR1 MNHEY and CDR2 SMNVEV (reference sequence). The V end was cut by 4 bases, the J end by 3 bases, with 16 bases between. The CDR3 length is 16 residues. The CDR3 sequence is CASSSGAAAHNQPQHF. CDR3 sequence (DNA): TGTGCCAGCAGTTCTGGGGCCGCGGCTCACAATCAGCCCCAGCATTTT.

V gene TRBV6-6 combines with J gene TRBJ1-2; TRBD1 matches at 7 bases. This CDR3 spans 12 amino acids. CDR1 is MNHNY and CDR2 is SVGAGI in the germline V gene (reference sequence). The V and J ends lost 8 bases and 4 bases, in that order; junction bases with no gene match: 4. The CDR3 here is CASLGQTYGYTF. The CDR3 coding sequence is TGTGCCAGCCTGGGACAGACCTATGGCTACACCTTC.

The rearrangement links TRBV4-1 to TRBJ1-6, with D possibly TRBD1 on 6 matching bases. CDR1 and CDR2 (germline): MGHRA, YSYEKL. The length of the CDR3 is 15 residues. V shed 1 base and J shed 9 bases, with 13 bases lying between them. CDR3 in amino acids: CASSQGRGSGSPLHF. The CDR3 region has the DNA TGCGCCAGCAGCCAAGGAAGGGGGTCAGGTTCACCCCTCCACTTT.

The chain carries TRBV18 and TRBJ2-7; D might be TRBD1 (6 bases). The V gene's germline CDR1 is KGHSH and CDR2 LQKENI. V gave up 1 base and J gave up 5 bases, with 15 bases separating them. The CDR3 runs to 15 residues. CDR3 in amino acids: CASSPQRQGIHEQYV. The CDR3 coding sequence is TGTGCCAGCTCACCACAAAGGCAGGGGATCCACGAGCAGTACGTC.

The chain recombines TRBV11-1 with TRBJ1-6, with D maybe TRBD1 (6 bases). The ends were cut back, 0 bases at V and 4 bases at J, with 16 bases in the middle. From germline, CDR1 is SGHAT and CDR2 FQDESV (reference sequence). The CDR3 totals 18 residues. This chain's CDR3 is CASSLAARGGTYNSPLHF. The CDR3, as DNA: TGTGCCAGCAGCTTAGCAGCCCGGGGTGGGACATATAATTCACCCCTCCACTTT.

J is TRBJ2-4 and V is TRBV29-1; D gene unclear. The CDR3 contains 13 residues. Trimming took 1 base from V and 5 from J, leaving 9 bases between them. Germline CDR1 and CDR2: SQVTM and ANQGSEA. The CDR3 sequence: CSVEVSIQNIQYF. The CDR3 bases are TGCAGCGTTGAAGTTTCTATCCAAAACATTCAGTACTTC.

CDR3 nucleotides: TGCGCCAGCAGCTTGGGGGGACAGGTTAAGGGCTACGAGCAGTACTTC. As protein: CASSLGGQVKGYEQYF. The chain employs TRBV5-1 and TRBJ2-7; 8 bases line up with TRBD1. After removal of 0 bases from V and 3 bases from J, the junction contained 8 bases not matched to a gene. CDR3 length equals 16 residues. Germline lookup yields CDR1 SGHRS and CDR2 YFSETQ.

The genes are TRBV6-5 and TRBJ2-3; D call uncertain. Germline V CDR1 and CDR2: MNHEY, SVGAGI. The CDR3 runs 14 residues. V dropped 3 bases and J dropped 0 bases, with 7 bases sitting between them. CDR3 bases: TGTGCCAGCAGTTATTCCGTTAGCACAGATACGCAGTATTTT. This encodes CASSYSVSTDTQYF.

This chain joins TRBV11-2 and TRBJ2-6; the D is unclear. Germline CDR1 is SGHAT and CDR2 is FQNNGV. V lost 2 bases and J 0 bases, leaving 8 bases between the germline ends. This CDR3 region has 16 residues. The DNA for the CDR3 is TGTGCCAGCAGCTTAAGCAGGTCCTCTGGGGCCAACGTCCTGACTTTC. It yields the protein CASSLSRSSGANVLTF. The full variable domain, in which reference TRBV11-2 and TRBJ2-6 provide the parts outside the CDR3, is EAGVAQSPRYKIIEKRQSVAFWCNPISGHATLYWYQQILGQGPKLLIQFQNNGVVDDSQLPKDRFSAERLKGVDSTLKIQPAKLEDSAVYLCASSLSRSSGANVLTFGAGSRLTVL.

The rearrangement uses TRBV7-9 and TRBJ1-1, with D unresolved. Trimming removed 1 base at V and 1 base at J, with 7 bases between. The CDR3 sequence is 14 residues long. Germline V gives CDR1 SEHNR, CDR2 FQNEAQ (reference sequence). The CDR3 here is CASSLVAENTEAFF. The CDR3 bases are TGTGCCAGCAGCTTAGTCGCAGAGAACACTGAAGCTTTCTTT.

The rearrangement uses TRBV6-5 and TRBJ2-3; D call uncertain. This CDR3 has 12 residues. Germline values: CDR1 MNHEY, CDR2 SVGAGI. V lost 4 bases and J 6 bases, leaving 8 bases between the germline ends. The CDR3 region is CASSSNRDTQYF. DNA for the CDR3: TGTGCCAGCAGTTCAAATCGGGATACGCAGTATTTT.

The chain carries TRBV2 and TRBJ2-7, with unresolved D. Germline CDR1 is SNHLY and CDR2 is FYNNEI. The CDR3 covers 8 residues. This CDR3 is CARSSVYV. CDR3 sequence (DNA): TGTGCAAGATCCTCGGTTTACGTC.

The chain joins TRBV28 to TRBJ1-5, with D unresolved. The CDR3 covers 13 residues. Germline assignment: CDR1 MDHEN and CDR2 SYDVKM. V was shortened by 6 bases and J by 3 bases, with 9 bases between the two germline ends. The DNA for the CDR3 is TGTGCCAGCAGCCTCGACTCCAATCAGCCCCAGCATTTT. The encoded protein is CASSLDSNQPQHF.

V gene TRBV28 combines with J gene TRBJ2-7, with D tentatively TRBD2 (6 bases). Germline lookup yields CDR1 MDHEN and CDR2 SYDVKM. V lost 3 bases, J lost 4 bases, and 13 bases lay in between. This CDR3 region has 14 residues. The CDR3 nucleotides are TGTGCCAGCAGTTTGGGGGGTCCACCTTACGAGCAGTACGTC. It encodes CASSLGGPPYEQYV.

This chain links TRBV7-2 with TRBJ1-1; 8 bases agree with TRBD1. The junction had 6 bases not matched to a gene; V was cut back by 0 bases and J by 0 bases. This CDR3 region has 17 residues. CDR1 is SGHTA, CDR2 FQGNSA, per germline. The CDR3 loop is CASSLAGTGVMNTEAFF. The CDR3, as DNA: TGTGCCAGCAGCTTAGCGGGGACAGGAGTCATGAACACTGAAGCTTTCTTT.

The chain employs TRBV29-1 and TRBJ2-5; the D gene is possibly TRBD1 (6 bases). Trimming stripped 1 base from V and 5 bases from J, with 20 bases between. The CDR3 spans 16 residues. Germline CDR1 reads SQVTM; CDR2 reads ANQGSEA. The CDR3 DNA sequence: TGCAGCGTTGAAGGAGTTTGGAACAGGGAGAAGGAGACCCAGTACTTC. Its protein is CSVEGVWNREKETQYF.

The chain joins TRBV14 to TRBJ2-1, with D perhaps matching TRBD1 (5 bases). The germline CDR1 and CDR2 sequences are SGHDN and FVKESK. The CDR3 extends over 15 amino acids. V shed 5 bases and J shed 6 bases, with 17 bases lying between them. The chain's CDR3 is CASSERSPQGNEQFF. The CDR3 coding sequence is TGTGCCAGCAGCGAAAGGAGCCCCCAGGGCAATGAGCAGTTCTTC.

This clone was detected once. The rearrangement links TRBV19 to TRBJ2-3, with D possibly TRBD2 on 5 matching bases. The ends were cut back, 3 bases at V and 2 bases at J, with 12 bases in the middle. Germline CDR1 reads LNHDA; CDR2 reads SQIVND (reference sequence). CDR3 length: 15 residues. The CDR3 DNA follows: TGTGCCAGTAGTATTGTGGGAGCTGTCACAGATACGCAGTATTTT. This gives the protein CASSIVGAVTDTQYF.

The V and J genes are TRBV9 and TRBJ1-2; D is possibly TRBD1 (6 bases). The CDR3 length is 12 residues. V dropped 4 bases and J dropped 8 bases, with 12 bases sitting between them. CDR1 and CDR2 from the germline V gene are SGDLS and YYNGEE. This CDR3 reads CASSKFRGGYTF. The CDR3 bases are TGTGCCAGCAGCAAATTCAGGGGAGGCTACACCTTC.

This chain links TRBV28 with TRBJ1-5, with 8 bases matching TRBD1. There are 15 residues in the CDR3. V lost 2 bases and J lost 5; bases outside the gene matches: 5. The V gene's germline CDR1 is MDHEN and CDR2 SYDVKM. In nucleotides, the CDR3 is TGTGCCAGCAGTTTAAGGTCAGGGGGCTATCAGCCCCAGCATTTT. Translated, it gives CASSLRSGGYQPQHF. Together with reference TRBV28 and TRBJ1-5, the CDR3 gives the full variable domain: DVKVTQSSRYLVKRTGEKVFLECVQDMDHENMFWYRQDPGLGLRLIYFSYDVKMKEKGDIPEGYSVSREKKERFSLILESASTNQTSMYLCASSLRSGGYQPQHFGDGTRLSIL.

The V gene is TRBV5-6, the J gene TRBJ2-2; TRBD1 matches 9 bases. J gave up 5 bases and V 1 base, and 3 bases lay outside the gene matches. The length of the CDR3 is 15 residues. CDR1 and CDR2 (germline): SGHDT, YYEEEE. The CDR3 sequence is CASSLIGQGTGELFF. CDR3 nucleotides: TGTGCCAGCAGCTTGATTGGACAGGGGACCGGGGAGCTGTTTTTT.